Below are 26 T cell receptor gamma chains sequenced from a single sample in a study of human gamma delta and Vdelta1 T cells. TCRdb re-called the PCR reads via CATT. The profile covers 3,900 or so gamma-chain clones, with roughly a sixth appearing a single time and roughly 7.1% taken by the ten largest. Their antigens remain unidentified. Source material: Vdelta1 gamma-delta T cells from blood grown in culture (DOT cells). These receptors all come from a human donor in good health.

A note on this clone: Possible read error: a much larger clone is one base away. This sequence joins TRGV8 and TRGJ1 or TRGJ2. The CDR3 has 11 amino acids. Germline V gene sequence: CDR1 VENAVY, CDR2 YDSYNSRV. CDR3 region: CTTWDSVKKLF. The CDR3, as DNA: TGTACCACCTGGGATAGTGTTAAGAAACTCTTT.

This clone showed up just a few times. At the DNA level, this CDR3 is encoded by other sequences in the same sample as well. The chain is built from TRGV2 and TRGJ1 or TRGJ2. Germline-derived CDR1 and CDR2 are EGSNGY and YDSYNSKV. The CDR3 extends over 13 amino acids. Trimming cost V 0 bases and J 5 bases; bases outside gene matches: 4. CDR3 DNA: TGTGCCACCTGGGACGGGCAGAATTATAAGAAACTCTTT. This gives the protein CATWDGQNYKKLF.

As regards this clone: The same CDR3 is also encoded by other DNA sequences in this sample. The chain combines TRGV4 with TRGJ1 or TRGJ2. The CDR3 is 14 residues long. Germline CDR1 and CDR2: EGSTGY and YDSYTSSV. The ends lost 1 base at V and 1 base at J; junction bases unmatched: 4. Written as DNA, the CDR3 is TGTGCCACCTGGGATGGACCTAATTATTATAAGAAACTCTTT. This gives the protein CATWDGPNYYKKLF.

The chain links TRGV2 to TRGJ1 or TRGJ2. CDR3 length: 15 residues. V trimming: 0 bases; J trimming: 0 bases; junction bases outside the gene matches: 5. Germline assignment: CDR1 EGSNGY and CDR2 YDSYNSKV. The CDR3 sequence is CATWDGIQNYYKKLF. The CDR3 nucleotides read TGTGCCACCTGGGACGGGATTCAGAATTATTATAAGAAACTCTTT.

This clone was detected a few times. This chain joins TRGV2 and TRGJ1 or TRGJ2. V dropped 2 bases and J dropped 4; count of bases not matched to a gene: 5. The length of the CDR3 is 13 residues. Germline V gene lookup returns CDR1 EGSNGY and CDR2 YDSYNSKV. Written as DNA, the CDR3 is TGTGCCACCTGGGACGCTTTCTATTATAAGAAACTCTTT. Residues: CATWDAFYYKKLF.

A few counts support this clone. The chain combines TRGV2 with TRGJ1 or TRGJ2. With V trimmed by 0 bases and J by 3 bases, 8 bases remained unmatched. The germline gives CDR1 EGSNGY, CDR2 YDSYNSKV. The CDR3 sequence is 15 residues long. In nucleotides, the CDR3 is TGTGCCACCTGGGACGGGCAGGGGGGTTATTATAAGAAACTCTTT. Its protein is CATWDGQGGYYKKLF.

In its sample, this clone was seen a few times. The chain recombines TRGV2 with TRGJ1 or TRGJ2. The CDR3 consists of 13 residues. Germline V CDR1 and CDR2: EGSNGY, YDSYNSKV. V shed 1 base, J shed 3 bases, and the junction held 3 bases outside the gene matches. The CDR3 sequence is CATWDGPYYKKLF. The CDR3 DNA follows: TGTGCCACCTGGGACGGACCTTATTATAAGAAACTCTTT.

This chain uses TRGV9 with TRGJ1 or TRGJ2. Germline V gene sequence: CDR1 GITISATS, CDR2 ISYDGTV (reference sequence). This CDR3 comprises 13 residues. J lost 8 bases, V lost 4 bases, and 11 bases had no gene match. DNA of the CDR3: TGTGCCTTGTGGGACCAACTCGGACATAAGAAACTCTTT. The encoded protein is CALWDQLGHKKLF.

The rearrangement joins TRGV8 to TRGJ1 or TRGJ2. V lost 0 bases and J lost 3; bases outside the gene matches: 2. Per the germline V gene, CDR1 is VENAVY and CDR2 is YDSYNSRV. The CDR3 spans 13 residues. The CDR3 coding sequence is TGTGCCACCTGGGATAGGTTTTATTATAAGAAACTCTTT. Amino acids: CATWDRFYYKKLF.

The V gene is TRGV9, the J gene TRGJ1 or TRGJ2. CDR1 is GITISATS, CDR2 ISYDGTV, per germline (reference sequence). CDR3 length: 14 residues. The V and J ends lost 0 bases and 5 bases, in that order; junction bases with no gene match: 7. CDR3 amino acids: CALWEVQLDYKKLF. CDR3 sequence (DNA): TGTGCCTTGTGGGAGGTGCAGTTGGATTATAAGAAACTCTTT.

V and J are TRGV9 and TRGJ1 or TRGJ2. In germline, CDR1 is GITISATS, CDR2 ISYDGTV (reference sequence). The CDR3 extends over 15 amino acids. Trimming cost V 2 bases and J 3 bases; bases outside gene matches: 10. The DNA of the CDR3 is TGTGCCTTGTGGGAGGCCTCTCCCGCTTATTATAAGAAACTCTTT. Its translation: CALWEASPAYYKKLF.

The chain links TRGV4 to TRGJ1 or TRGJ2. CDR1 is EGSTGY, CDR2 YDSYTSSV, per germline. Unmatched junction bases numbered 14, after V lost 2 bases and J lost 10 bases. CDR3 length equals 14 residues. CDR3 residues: CATWDAPNFRKKLF. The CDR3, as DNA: TGTGCCACCTGGGATGCCCCGAATTTTAGGAAGAAACTCTTT.

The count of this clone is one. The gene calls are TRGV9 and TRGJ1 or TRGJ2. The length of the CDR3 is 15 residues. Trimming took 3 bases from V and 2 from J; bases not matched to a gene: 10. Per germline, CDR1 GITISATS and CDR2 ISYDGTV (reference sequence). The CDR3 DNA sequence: TGTGCCTTGTGGGAGTGCCACCATTATTATTATAAGAAACTCTTT. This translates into CALWECHHYYYKKLF.

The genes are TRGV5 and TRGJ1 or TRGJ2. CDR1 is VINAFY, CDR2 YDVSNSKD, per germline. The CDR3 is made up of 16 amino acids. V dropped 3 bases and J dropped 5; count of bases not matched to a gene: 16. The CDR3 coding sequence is TGTGCCACCTGGGACCCCCCGGGATGCCGGGATTATAAGAAACTCTTT. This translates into CATWDPPGCRDYKKLF.

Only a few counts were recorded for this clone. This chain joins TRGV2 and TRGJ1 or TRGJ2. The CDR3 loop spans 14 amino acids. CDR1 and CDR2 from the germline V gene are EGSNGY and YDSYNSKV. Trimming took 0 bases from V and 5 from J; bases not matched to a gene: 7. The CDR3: CATWDGPVHYKKLF. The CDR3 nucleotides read TGTGCCACCTGGGACGGGCCGGTTCATTATAAGAAACTCTTT.

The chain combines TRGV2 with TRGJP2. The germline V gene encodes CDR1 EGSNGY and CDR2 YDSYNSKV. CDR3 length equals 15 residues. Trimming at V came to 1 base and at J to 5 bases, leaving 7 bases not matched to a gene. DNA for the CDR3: TGTGCCACCTGGGACGGAGGGAAAAGTGATTGGATCAAGACGTTT. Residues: CATWDGGKSDWIKTF.

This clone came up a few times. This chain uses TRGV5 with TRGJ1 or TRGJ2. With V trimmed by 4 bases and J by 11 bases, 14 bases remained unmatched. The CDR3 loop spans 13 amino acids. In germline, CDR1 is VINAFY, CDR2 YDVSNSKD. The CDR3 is CATWEGDSVEKLF. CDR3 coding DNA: TGTGCCACCTGGGAGGGAGATTCGGTTGAGAAACTCTTT.

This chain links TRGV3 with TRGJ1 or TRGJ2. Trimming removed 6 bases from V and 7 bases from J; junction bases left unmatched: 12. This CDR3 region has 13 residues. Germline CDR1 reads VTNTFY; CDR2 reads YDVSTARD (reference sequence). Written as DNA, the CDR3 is TGTGCCACCTGGACCCCGAGGGGCTATAAGAAACTCTTT. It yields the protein CATWTPRGYKKLF.

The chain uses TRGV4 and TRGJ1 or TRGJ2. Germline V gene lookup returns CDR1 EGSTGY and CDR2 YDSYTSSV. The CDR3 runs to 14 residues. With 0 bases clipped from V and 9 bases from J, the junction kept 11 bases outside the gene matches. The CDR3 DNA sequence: TGTGCCACCTGGGATGGGTGGGAGGGGGTTAAGAAACTCTTT. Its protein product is CATWDGWEGVKKLF.

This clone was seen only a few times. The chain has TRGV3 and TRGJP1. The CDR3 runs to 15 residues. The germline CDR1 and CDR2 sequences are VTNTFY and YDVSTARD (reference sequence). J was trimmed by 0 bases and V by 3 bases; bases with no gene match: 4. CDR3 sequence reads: CATWDGDTTGWFKIF. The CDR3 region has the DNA TGTGCCACCTGGGACGGAGATACCACTGGTTGGTTCAAGATATTT.

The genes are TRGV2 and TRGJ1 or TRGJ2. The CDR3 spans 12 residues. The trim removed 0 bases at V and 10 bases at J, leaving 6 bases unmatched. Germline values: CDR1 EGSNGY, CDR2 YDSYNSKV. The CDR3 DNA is TGTGCCACCTGGGACGGGCTCGAAAAGAAACTCTTT. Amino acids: CATWDGLEKKLF.

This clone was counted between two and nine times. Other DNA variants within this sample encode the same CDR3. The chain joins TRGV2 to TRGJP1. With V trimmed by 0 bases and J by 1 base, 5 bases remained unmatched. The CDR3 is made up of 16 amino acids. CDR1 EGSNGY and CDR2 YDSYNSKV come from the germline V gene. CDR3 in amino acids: CATWDGPGTTGWFKIF. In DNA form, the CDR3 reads TGTGCCACCTGGGACGGGCCAGGTACCACTGGTTGGTTCAAGATATTT.

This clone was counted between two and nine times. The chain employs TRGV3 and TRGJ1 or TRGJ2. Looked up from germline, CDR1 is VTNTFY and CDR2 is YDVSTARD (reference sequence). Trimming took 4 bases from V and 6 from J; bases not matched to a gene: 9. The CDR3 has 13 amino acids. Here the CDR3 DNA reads TGTGCCACCTGGGATACGGTGAGTTATAAGAAACTCTTT. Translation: CATWDTVSYKKLF.

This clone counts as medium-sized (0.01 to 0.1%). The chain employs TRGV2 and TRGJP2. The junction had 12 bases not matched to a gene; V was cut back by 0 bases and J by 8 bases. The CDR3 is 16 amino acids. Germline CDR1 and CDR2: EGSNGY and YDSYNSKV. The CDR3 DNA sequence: TGTGCCACCTGGGACGGGCCCTTCAACGGGGATTGGATCAAGACGTTT. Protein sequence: CATWDGPFNGDWIKTF.

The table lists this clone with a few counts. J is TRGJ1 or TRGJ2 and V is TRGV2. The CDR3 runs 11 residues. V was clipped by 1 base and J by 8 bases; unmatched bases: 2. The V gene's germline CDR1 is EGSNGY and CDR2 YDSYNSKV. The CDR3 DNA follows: TGTGCCACCTGGGACGGAGATAAGAAACTCTTT. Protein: CATWDGDKKLF.

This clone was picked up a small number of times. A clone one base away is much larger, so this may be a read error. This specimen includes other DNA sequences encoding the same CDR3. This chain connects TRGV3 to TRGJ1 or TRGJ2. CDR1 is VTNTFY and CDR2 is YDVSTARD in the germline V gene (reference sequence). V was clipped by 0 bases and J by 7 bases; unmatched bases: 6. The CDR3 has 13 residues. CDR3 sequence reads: CATWDRPGYKKLF. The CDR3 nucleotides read TGTGCCACCTGGGACAGGCCGGGATATAAGAAACTCTTT.